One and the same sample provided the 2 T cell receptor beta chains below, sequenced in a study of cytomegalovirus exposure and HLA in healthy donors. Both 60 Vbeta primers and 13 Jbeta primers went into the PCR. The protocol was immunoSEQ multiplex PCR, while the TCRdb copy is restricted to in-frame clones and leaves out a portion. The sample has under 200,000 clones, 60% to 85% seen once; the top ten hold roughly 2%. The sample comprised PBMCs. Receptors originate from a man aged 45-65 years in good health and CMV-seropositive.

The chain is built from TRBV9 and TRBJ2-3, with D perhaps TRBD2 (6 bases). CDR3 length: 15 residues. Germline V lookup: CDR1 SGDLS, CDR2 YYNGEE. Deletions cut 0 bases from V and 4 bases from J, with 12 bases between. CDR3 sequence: CASSVGGARADTQYF. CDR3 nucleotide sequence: TGTGCCAGCAGCGTAGGCGGGGCTCGGGCAGATACGCAGTATTTT. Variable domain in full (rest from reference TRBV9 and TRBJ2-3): DSGVTQTPKHLITATGQRVTLRCSPRSGDLSVYWYQQSLDQGLQFLIQYYNGEERAKGNILERFSAQQFPDLHSELNLSSLELGDSALYFCASSVGGARADTQYFGPGTRLTVL.

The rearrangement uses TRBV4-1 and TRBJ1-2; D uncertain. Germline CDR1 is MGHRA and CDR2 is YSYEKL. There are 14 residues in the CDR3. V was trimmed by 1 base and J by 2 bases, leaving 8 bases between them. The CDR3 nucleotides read TGCGCCAGCAGCCAAGCCTTGGCCAACTATGGCTACACCTTC. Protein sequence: CASSQALANYGYTF.